The rows below give T cell receptor beta chains drawn from one sample of a study of blood T cell repertoires in COVID-19. Assay used: immunoSEQ multiplex PCR; TCRdb lists only in-frame clones, some missing. The table has tens of thousands of clones, about 86% seen once. Sequences were obtained from peripheral blood. These receptors were collected from an elderly man in a cohort sampled during active COVID-19. The conserved cysteine and the conserved F or W are not part of the CDR3 here.

cdr3_length	v_call	j_call	cdr3_aa
13	TRBV21-1	TRBJ2-7	ASSKPGQRSYEQY
14	TRBV2	TRBJ2-3	ASSTRSGTDTDTQY
13	TRBV15	TRBJ1-2	ATSRGSLFNYGYT
11	TRBV18	TRBJ2-3	ASHGQGAYTQY
13	TRBV28	TRBJ1-3	ASSLGGNSGNTIY
12	TRBV7-2	TRBJ2-4	ASSLGDRAYIQY
16	TRBV5-4	TRBJ2-2	ASSDFPTGTANTGELF
13	TRBV7-2	TRBJ2-1	ASSFRLRGGGEQF
10	TRBV20-1	TRBJ2-5	SASTGGETQY
14	TRBV2	TRBJ2-2	ASSRTGRRDTGELF
11	TRBV12-3/TRBV12-4	TRBJ2-3	ASNPFGTDTQY
9	TRBV11-2	TRBJ2-5	ASSSRETQY
15	TRBV4-1	TRBJ2-3	ASSQEKLNPYTDTQY
12	TRBV5-4	TRBJ2-7	ASSFGTSGYEQY
13	TRBV27	TRBJ1-4	ASSLWGQEGEKLF
9	TRBV20-1	TRBJ2-1	SARARGMVF
13	TRBV7-9	TRBJ2-2	ASSSGQGASGELF
13	TRBV3-1/TRBV3-2	TRBJ2-3	ASSLTGDRTDTQY
12	TRBV27	TRBJ1-2	ASTKGVGNYGYT
11	TRBV6-1	TRBJ1-1	ASSEDRGSEAF
11	TRBV14	TRBJ2-2	ASSPQGTGELF
14	TRBV19	TRBJ2-2	ASIGRGFGDTGELF
12	TRBV7-9	TRBJ2-6	ASSFVETGDVLT
16	TRBV7-9	TRBJ1-2	ASSLAWGRDRDNYGYT